This is a list of T cell receptor beta chains from one sample in a study of cytomegalovirus exposure and HLA in healthy donors. Sequencing was performed with immunoSEQ multiplex PCR; in TCRdb, only in-frame clones are kept and a portion is missing. The data show roughly 230,000 clones, with approximately 91% seen just once and 1.7% held by the top ten. Sequenced input: PBMCs. These receptors all stem from a girl aged 2 to 10 in good health and CMV-seronegative. CDR3s include the opening cysteine and the closing phenylalanine or tryptophan. The order of the fields is CDR3 protein, J gene, V gene.

CDR3: CAWSGVGGTSETQYF
J: TRBJ2-5
V: TRBV30

CDR3: CASSLLAGDSNQPQHF
J: TRBJ1-5
V: TRBV5-8

CDR3: CAWSSGEGQPQHF
J: TRBJ1-5
V: TRBV30

CDR3: CSATRGYEQYF
J: TRBJ2-7
V: TRBV20-1

CDR3: CASSAPTTSGRRYTGELFF
J: TRBJ2-2
V: TRBV9

CDR3: CASSTPTGSTGELFF
J: TRBJ2-2
V: TRBV5-1

CDR3: CASSLETGGNQPQHF
J: TRBJ1-5
V: TRBV5-1

CDR3: CAISAPGTASTDTQYF
J: TRBJ2-3
V: TRBV10-3

CDR3: CASSTRIDRTGTIRGYTF
J: TRBJ1-2
V: TRBV19

CDR3: CASSPGLIYTDTQYF
J: TRBJ2-3
V: TRBV4-1

CDR3: CANRTGGRSPLHF
J: TRBJ1-6
V: TRBV25-1

CDR3: CASSPGLGNTGELFF
J: TRBJ2-2
V: TRBV11-2

CDR3: CASSSGQGEGYTF
J: TRBJ1-2
V: TRBV11-2

CDR3: CAWSGLDRGGYGYTF
J: TRBJ1-2
V: TRBV30

CDR3: CASSIDPGQGAYGYTF
J: TRBJ1-2
V: TRBV19

CDR3: CASSQGSARVNYGYTF
J: TRBJ1-2
V: TRBV4-1

CDR3: CASSTLAGAGEQYF
J: TRBJ2-7
V: TRBV5-4

CDR3: CASSRDTLSYEQYF
J: TRBJ2-7
V: TRBV5-1

CDR3: CASRPLAGWEDTQYF
J: TRBJ2-3
V: TRBV5-1

CDR3: CASSLLAGVKETQYF
J: TRBJ2-5
V: TRBV5-6

CDR3: CASIPSGTRSYEQYF
J: TRBJ2-7
V: TRBV2

CDR3: CASGRTYNEQFF
J: TRBJ2-1
V: TRBV27

CDR3: CASSFGWDTEAFF
J: TRBJ1-1
V: TRBV11-2

CDR3: CASSLGTGGYEQYF
J: TRBJ2-7
V: TRBV5-6

CDR3: CASDLADIPYNEQFF
J: TRBJ2-1
V: TRBV12-5

CDR3: CASSIQGLMDNEQFF
J: TRBJ2-1
V: TRBV13

CDR3: CASSQDRGDTQYF
J: TRBJ2-3
V: TRBV4-2

CDR3: CASSSRTGGFSGNTIYF
J: TRBJ1-3
V: TRBV5-4

CDR3: CASSVFSANTGELFF
J: TRBJ2-2
V: TRBV9

CDR3: CASSSTGGMEQYF
J: TRBJ2-5
V: TRBV5-1

CDR3: CASSVGQEGETQYF
J: TRBJ2-5
V: TRBV6-1

CDR3: CASNGQGILGTEAFF
J: TRBJ1-1
V: TRBV2

CDR3: CASSPQGSARPYEQYF
J: TRBJ2-7
V: TRBV4-1

CDR3: CASSSRDRGFPSEQYF
J: TRBJ2-7
V: TRBV18

CDR3: CASSPQGDGYGYTF
J: TRBJ1-2
V: TRBV7-9

CDR3: CASRGEGTGNTIYF
J: TRBJ1-3
V: TRBV2

CDR3: CASSFGTGSMPDTQYF
J: TRBJ2-3
V: TRBV5-6

CDR3: CASSDPSINEQFF
J: TRBJ2-1
V: TRBV2

CDR3: CASKGRDRPNYGYTF
J: TRBJ1-2
V: TRBV19

CDR3: CASSLAGALYEQYF
J: TRBJ2-7
V: TRBV5-5

CDR3: CSVEDRRRGYTF
J: TRBJ1-2
V: TRBV29-1

CDR3: CASSYLGQGVTNEQFF
J: TRBJ2-1
V: TRBV6-5

CDR3: CASTAGGEDQPQHF
J: TRBJ1-5
V: TRBV27

CDR3: CASRGGGEAFF
J: TRBJ1-1
V: TRBV7-3

CDR3: CASSLFSAVSGSSDEQYF
J: TRBJ2-7
V: TRBV5-1

CDR3: CASSFESLINTEAFF
J: TRBJ1-1
V: TRBV11-2

CDR3: CASSVGESVEAFF
J: TRBJ1-1
V: TRBV9

CDR3: CASSLEPGFRQETQYF
J: TRBJ2-5
V: TRBV5-6

CDR3: CASSLGPRPNYYGYTF
J: TRBJ1-2
V: TRBV18

CDR3: CASSRGLAAIYEQYF
J: TRBJ2-7
V: TRBV9

CDR3: CASSYNLAGGNYEQYF
J: TRBJ2-7
V: TRBV5-4

CDR3: CATRRGASGNTIYF
J: TRBJ1-3
V: TRBV15

CDR3: CSVEGIRGDEQFF
J: TRBJ2-1
V: TRBV29-1

CDR3: CASSTNQGVGGELFF
J: TRBJ2-2
V: TRBV19

CDR3: CATATTSGSLDTQYF
J: TRBJ2-3
V: TRBV5-4

CDR3: CSVRTSRAYEQYF
J: TRBJ2-7
V: TRBV29-1

CDR3: CASSLGTGGNQPQHF
J: TRBJ1-5
V: TRBV11-2